This T cell receptor beta chain was captured by sequencing in a study of T-cell memory formation after mild COVID-19 (dated by TCRdb to about 2021). Study-level background: TCR sequence clusters from the two donors were largely donor specific. Longitudinal TCRalpha and TCRbeta repertoire sequencing tracked T-cell clones expanding and contracting after mild COVID-19 in a couple of donors. Two young, previously healthy adult volunteers made up the cohort, one male and one female. Summary of the overall study and its limitations: Only a couple of mild cases were covered in the study, and larger cohorts including severe cases with pre-infection samples were considered necessary. Balanced CD4/CD8 phenotypes were observed for clones contracting from day 15 to 85, whereas a bias towards CD4+ was observed for a second wave of clones expanding from day 15 to 37. Some responding clones were detected in pre-infection memory, suggesting pre-existing cross-reactive memory T cells joined the SARS-CoV-2 response. Contracting CD4+ clones appeared mostly in the CM and EM memory subsets, whereas CD8+ clones were enriched in EMRA. SARS-CoV-2 specificity of the second-wave clones peaking on day 37 was not confirmed.

Regarding this clonotype: Its specific antigen is unknown. The sample holds no much larger clone one base away, and base qualities are not on file.

The germline V gene yields SGDLS for CDR1 and YYNGEE for CDR2. The cysteine opens and the phenylalanine closes a CDR3 of 15 amino acids. The kept DNA is CDR3 alone, 45 bases in frame from the first base. Trimming removed 3 bases from V and 7 bases from J; the gene matches leave 11 bases unexplained. Sequencing took place on an Illumina NovaSeq 6000. Using 5'RACE with constant-segment primers, TCRalpha and TCRbeta cDNA libraries were constructed, with sample barcodes and unique molecular identifiers added in the process. RNA was extracted from every sample with Trizol reagent. The libraries were amplified in two PCR steps, and the second step added a second sample barcode and Illumina TruSeq adapters. The libraries were sequenced on an Illumina NovaSeq using 2 x 150 bp paired-end reads. Per the authors' processing: The reads were demultiplexed and collapsed into UMI-guided consensus sequences using migec v1.2.7. Using mixcr v2.1.11, the UMI consensuses were aligned to TRA and TRB V and J templates and assembled into clonotypes. Clonotypes were classified as expanded or contracted when called significant by both edgeR and NoisET, with noise models trained on biological replicates. For edgeR calls, the cutoffs were a false discovery rate-adjusted p below 0.01 and a log2 fold-change threshold of 1. As an exploratory analysis of dynamics, max-normalized trajectories of the 1000 most abundant clonotypes were examined with PCA combined with hierarchical clustering. Each responding clone was given a CD4 or CD8 phenotype based on the CD4+ and CD8+ repertoires, which had been sequenced separately. TCRdb cleaned the public reads at Q25 with fastp, built clones with MiXCR and kept in-frame beta chains. Records with the same CDR3 protein are collapsed into one entry carrying the most frequent genes and DNA. It is TCRdb's table, rather than the study itself, that gives the V and J calls and clone size. The sample table contains approximately 440,000 distinct CDR3 sequences; only one count was recorded for 15% to 20% of them. The ten most abundant clones make up around 9.2% of the sample.

Ficoll-Paque density gradient centrifugation was the method used to isolate PBMCs. What was sequenced was PBMCs or a T cell subset sorted from them (not recorded which). Here the chain combines TRBV9 and TRBJ2-5, with 8 junctional bases fitting TRBD2. This clonotype was obtained from an adult woman who had mild COVID-19 (a few samples of this study predate the infection). The sample titles of this study are shuffled in the database, so cell type and time point are left out; the donor was told from shared clones. The nucleotide sequence is TGTGCCAGCAGCGAGGGGGGACTAGTGAGACCGACCCAGTACTTC. Its product reads: CASSEGGLVRPTQYF.